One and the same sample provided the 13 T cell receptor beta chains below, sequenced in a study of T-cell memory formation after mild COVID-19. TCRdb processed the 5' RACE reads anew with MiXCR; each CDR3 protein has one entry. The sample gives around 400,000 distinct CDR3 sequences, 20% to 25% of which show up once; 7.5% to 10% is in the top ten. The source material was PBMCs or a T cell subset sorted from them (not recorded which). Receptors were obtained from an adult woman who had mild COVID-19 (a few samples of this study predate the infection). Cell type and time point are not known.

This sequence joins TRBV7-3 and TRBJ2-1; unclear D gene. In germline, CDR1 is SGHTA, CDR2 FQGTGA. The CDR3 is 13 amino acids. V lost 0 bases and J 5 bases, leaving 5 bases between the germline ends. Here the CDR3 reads CASSLTPDNEQFF. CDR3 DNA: TGTGCCAGCAGCTTAACTCCTGACAATGAGCAGTTCTTC.

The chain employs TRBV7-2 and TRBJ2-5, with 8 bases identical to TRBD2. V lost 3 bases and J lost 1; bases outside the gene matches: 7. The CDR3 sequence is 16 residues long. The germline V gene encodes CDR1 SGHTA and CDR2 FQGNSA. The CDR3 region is CASSLRAGDLQETQYF. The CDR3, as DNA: TGTGCCAGCAGCTTGAGAGCGGGGGACCTCCAAGAGACCCAGTACTTC.

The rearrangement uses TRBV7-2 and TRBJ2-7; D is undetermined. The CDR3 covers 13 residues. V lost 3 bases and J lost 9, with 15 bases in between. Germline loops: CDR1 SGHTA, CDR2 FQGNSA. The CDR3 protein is CASSFPQNPGQYF. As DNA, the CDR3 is TGTGCCAGCAGCTTCCCGCAAAACCCCGGGCAGTACTTC.

DNA for the CDR3: TGCGCCAGCAGCTCGGGAGGGACTAATGAAAAACTGTTTTTT. Translation gives CASSSGGTNEKLFF. The V gene is TRBV5-1, the J gene TRBJ1-4; D is unresolved. Deletions cut 3 bases from V and 2 bases from J, with 8 bases between. This CDR3 is built from 14 residues. CDR1 and CDR2 (germline): SGHRS, YFSETQ.

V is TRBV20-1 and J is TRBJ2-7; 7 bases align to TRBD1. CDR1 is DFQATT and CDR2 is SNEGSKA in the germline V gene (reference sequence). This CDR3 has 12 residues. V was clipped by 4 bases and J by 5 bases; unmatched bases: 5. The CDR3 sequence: CSAKDRVHEQYF. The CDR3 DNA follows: TGCAGTGCTAAAGACAGGGTCCACGAGCAGTACTTC.

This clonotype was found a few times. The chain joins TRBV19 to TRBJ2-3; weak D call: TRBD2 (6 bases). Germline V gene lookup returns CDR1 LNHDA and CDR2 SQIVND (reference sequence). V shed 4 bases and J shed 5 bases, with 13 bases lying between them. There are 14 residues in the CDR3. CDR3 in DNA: TGTGCCAGTAGTAGGGGCCTCGGGGGAGATACGCAGTATTTT. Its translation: CASSRGLGGDTQYF.

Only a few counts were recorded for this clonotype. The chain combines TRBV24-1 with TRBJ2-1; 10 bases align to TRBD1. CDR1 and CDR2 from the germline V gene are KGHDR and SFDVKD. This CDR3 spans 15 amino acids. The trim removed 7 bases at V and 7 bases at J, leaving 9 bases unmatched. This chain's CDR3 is CATSPGTGELNEQFF. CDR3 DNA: TGTGCCACCAGCCCCGGGACAGGGGAACTAAATGAGCAGTTCTTC.

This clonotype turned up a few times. This CDR3 reads CASGRGAYGYTF. The CDR3 DNA follows: TGTGCCAGCGGACGAGGGGCCTATGGCTACACCTTC. The chain is built from TRBV6-2 or TRBV6-3 and TRBJ1-2; tentatively, D is TRBD1 (5 bases). The CDR3 sequence is 12 residues long. V lost 8 bases, J lost 4 bases, and 11 bases lay in between. CDR1 and CDR2 (germline): MNHEY, SVGEGT.

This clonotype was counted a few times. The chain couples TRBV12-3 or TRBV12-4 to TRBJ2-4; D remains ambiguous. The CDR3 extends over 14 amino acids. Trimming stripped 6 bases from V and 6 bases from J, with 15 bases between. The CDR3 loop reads CASSPSLSLNIQYF. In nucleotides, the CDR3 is TGTGCCAGCAGCCCATCCCTTTCTCTAAACATTCAGTACTTC.

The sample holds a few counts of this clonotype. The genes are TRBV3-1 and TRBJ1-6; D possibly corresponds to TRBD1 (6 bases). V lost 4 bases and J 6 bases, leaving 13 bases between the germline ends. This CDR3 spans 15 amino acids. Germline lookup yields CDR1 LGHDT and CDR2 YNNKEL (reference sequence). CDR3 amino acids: CASSLRRGANSPLHF. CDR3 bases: TGTGCCAGCAGCCTCCGACGGGGGGCTAATTCACCCCTCCACTTT. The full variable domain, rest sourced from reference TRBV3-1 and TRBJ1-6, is DTAVSQTPKYLVTQMGNDKSIKCEQNLGHDTMYWYKQDSKKFLKIMFSYNNKELIINETVPNRFSPKSPDKAHLNLHINSLELGDSAVYFCASSLRRGANSPLHFGNGTRLTVT.

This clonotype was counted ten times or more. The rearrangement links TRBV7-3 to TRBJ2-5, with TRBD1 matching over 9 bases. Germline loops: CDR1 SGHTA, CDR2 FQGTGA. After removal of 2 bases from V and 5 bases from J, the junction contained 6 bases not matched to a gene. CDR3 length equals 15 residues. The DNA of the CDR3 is TGTGCCAGCAGCTTATCGGGACAGGGTTGGGAGACCCAGTACTTC. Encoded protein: CASSLSGQGWETQYF.

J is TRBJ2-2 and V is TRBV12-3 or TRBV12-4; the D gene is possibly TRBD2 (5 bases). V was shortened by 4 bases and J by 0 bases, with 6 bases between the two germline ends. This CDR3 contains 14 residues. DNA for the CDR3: TGTGCCAGCAGTTCGGACTCGAACACCGGGGAGCTGTTTTTT. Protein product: CASSSDSNTGELFF.

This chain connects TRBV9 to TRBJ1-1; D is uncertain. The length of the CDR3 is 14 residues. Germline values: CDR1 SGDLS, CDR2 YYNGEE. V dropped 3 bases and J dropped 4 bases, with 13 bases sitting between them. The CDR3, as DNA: TGTGCCAGCAGCGACACATTGTGGGGCACTGAAGCTTTCTTT. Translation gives CASSDTLWGTEAFF.